The table lists the clone carrying this T cell receptor beta chain with a few counts. Membership in each cohort depended on participant-reported clinical history. This entry belongs to a study of blood T cell repertoires in COVID-19. The CDR3 spans 14 residues. CDR1 is MNHNS, CDR2 SASEGT, per germline. Trimming left V 3 bases short and J 13 bases short, with 16 bases between. Per the original methods: Nucleated cell number was recorded as an estimate derived from reference gene primer amplification. This table comes from immunoSEQ multiplex PCR, and its TCRdb copy is limited to in-frame clones, with some not included. V, J and clone size are those of that table, while D and trimming were read from the DNA. The table shows about 280,000 clones, with roughly 80% occurring only once.

The sample was PBMCs or T cells enriched from blood (not recorded which). The origin of this receptor is a man aged 35 to 55 who had been exposed to COVID-19. The chain is built from TRBV6-1 and TRBJ1-6, with D possibly being TRBD1 (6 bases). The CDR3 DNA reads as TGTGCCAGCAGTGAGTTTGGACAGCTCGTCCCCCTCCACTTT. This sequence encodes CASSEFGQLVPLHF.